One sample yielded the 8 T cell receptor beta chains listed below, sequenced in a study of blood T cell repertoires in COVID-19. Sequencing was performed with immunoSEQ multiplex PCR; in TCRdb, only in-frame clones are kept and a portion is missing. The sample yields 25,000 to 30,000 clones, approximately 90% seen once. The sample comprised peripheral blood. These receptor sequences come from a human donor in a cohort sampled during active COVID-19.

CDR3 sequence reads: CAINGGSNYGYTF. CDR3 coding DNA: TGTGCCATCAATGGCGGCAGCAACTATGGCTACACCTTC. The chain couples TRBV10-3 to TRBJ1-2; D not certain. The ends were cut back, 7 bases at V and 2 bases at J, with 11 bases in the middle. The CDR3 spans 13 residues. From germline, CDR1 is ENHRY and CDR2 SYGVKD.

The chain employs TRBV9 and TRBJ1-1; D is possibly TRBD1 (5 bases). This CDR3 comprises 15 residues. CDR1 and CDR2 from the germline V gene are SGDLS and YYNGEE. V was trimmed by 0 bases and J by 1 base, leaving 10 bases between them. As DNA, the CDR3 is TGTGCCAGCAGCGTAGATCTCAGGGAGAACACTGAAGCTTTCTTT. This codes for CASSVDLRENTEAFF.

This clone was found once. J is TRBJ2-3 and V is TRBV10-3; a weak D match, TRBD2 (5 bases). Germline lookup yields CDR1 ENHRY and CDR2 SYGVKD. The CDR3 covers 12 residues. V shed 6 bases and J shed 7 bases, with 11 bases lying between them. CDR3: CAIRDSSNTQYF. In nucleotides, the CDR3 is TGTGCCATCAGGGACTCCTCTAATACGCAGTATTTT.

This chain uses TRBV10-3 with TRBJ1-2; 8 bases fit TRBD1. Germline trimming cut 2 bases from V and 7 bases from J; bases unmatched to any gene: 3. The CDR3 is 13 residues long. Per the germline V gene, CDR1 is ENHRY and CDR2 is SYGVKD. DNA for the CDR3: TGTGCCATCAGTGAGGCAGGGGGCGGTGGCTACACCTTC. Translated, it gives CAISEAGGGGYTF.

The chain recombines TRBV27 with TRBJ2-3, with TRBD2 as a possible D gene (6 bases). Looked up from germline, CDR1 is MNHEY and CDR2 is SMNVEV (reference sequence). This CDR3 has 15 amino acids. The V end was cut by 4 bases, the J end by 3 bases, with 14 bases between. CDR3 nucleotides: TGTGCCAGCAGTTCCCGGTCGGGGGTTACAGATACGCAGTATTTT. Amino acids: CASSSRSGVTDTQYF.

This clone was counted once. CDR3 nucleotide sequence: TGTGCCAGCACCGGACAGGGGACTAGCACAGATACGCAGTATTTT. This encodes CASTGQGTSTDTQYF. The chain uses TRBV27 and TRBJ2-3; 9 bases agree with TRBD1. Germline values: CDR1 MNHEY, CDR2 SMNVEV (reference sequence). V dropped 7 bases and J dropped 0; count of bases not matched to a gene: 5. The CDR3 loop spans 15 amino acids.

This clone turned up a few times. The chain uses TRBV4-3 and TRBJ2-5; D possibly corresponds to TRBD1 (6 bases). This CDR3 region has 18 residues. V was pared by 4 bases and J by 0 bases, with 21 bases between. Germline values: CDR1 LGHNA, CDR2 YSLEER. CDR3 protein: CASSRTRADSLYQETQYF. CDR3 DNA sequence: TGCGCCAGCAGCCGCACCAGGGCGGACAGCTTGTACCAAGAGACCCAGTACTTC.

The V and J genes are TRBV2 and TRBJ1-6; D remains unclear. V gave up 8 bases and J gave up 9 bases, with 8 bases separating them. The CDR3 consists of 11 residues. Germline V gene lookup returns CDR1 SNHLY and CDR2 FYNNEI. DNA of the CDR3: TGTGCCAGCCGTCTAGGTTCACCCCTCCACTTT. It yields the protein CASRLGSPLHF.